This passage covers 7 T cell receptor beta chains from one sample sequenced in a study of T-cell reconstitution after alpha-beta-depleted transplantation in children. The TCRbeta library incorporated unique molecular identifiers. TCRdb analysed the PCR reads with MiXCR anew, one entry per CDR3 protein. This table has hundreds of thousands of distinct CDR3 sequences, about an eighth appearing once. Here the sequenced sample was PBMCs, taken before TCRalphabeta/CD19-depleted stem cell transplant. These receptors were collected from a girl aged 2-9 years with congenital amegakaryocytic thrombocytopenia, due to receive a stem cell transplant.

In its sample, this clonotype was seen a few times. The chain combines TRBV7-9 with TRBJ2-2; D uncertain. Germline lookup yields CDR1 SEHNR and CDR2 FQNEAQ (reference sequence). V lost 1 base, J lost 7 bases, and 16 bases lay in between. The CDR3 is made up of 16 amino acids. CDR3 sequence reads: CASSLERFLGVGELFF. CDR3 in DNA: TGTGCCAGCAGCTTAGAACGGTTCCTGGGCGTCGGGGAGCTGTTTTTT.

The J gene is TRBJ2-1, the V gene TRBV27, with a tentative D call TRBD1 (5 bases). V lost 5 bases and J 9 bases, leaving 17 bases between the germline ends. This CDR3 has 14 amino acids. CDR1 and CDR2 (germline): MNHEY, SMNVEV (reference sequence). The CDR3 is CASSLNVGGAEQFF. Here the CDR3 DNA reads TGTGCCAGCAGTCTCAATGTGGGTGGGGCTGAGCAGTTCTTC.

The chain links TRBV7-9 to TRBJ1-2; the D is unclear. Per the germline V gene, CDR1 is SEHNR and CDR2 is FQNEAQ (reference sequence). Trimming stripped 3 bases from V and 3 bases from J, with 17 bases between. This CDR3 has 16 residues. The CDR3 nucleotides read TGTGCCAGCAGCTTTGGGCTTGAGCGAACCGACTATGGCTACACCTTC. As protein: CASSFGLERTDYGYTF.

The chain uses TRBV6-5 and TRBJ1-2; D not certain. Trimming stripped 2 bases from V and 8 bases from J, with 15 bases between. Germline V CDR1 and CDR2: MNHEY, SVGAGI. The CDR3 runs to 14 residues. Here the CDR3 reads CASSYAAALWGYTF. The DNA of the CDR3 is TGTGCCAGCAGTTACGCCGCCGCACTATGGGGCTACACCTTC.

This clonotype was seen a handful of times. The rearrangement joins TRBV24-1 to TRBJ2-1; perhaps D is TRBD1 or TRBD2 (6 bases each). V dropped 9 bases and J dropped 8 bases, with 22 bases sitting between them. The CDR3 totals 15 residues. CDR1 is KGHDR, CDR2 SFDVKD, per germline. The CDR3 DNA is TGTGCCACCGGGGGCGGGGTTGACCTCACCGATGAGCAGTTCTTC. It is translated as CATGGGVDLTDEQFF.

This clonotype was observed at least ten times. CDR3 DNA: TGCAGTGCCGTTACTAGCGGGAGCTTCACAGATACGCAGTATTTT. Amino acid sequence: CSAVTSGSFTDTQYF. The chain combines TRBV20-1 with TRBJ2-3, with TRBD2 matching 11 bases. With V trimmed by 6 bases and J by 2 bases, 7 bases remained unmatched. Per the germline V gene, CDR1 is DFQATT and CDR2 is SNEGSKA (reference sequence). The CDR3 runs 15 residues.

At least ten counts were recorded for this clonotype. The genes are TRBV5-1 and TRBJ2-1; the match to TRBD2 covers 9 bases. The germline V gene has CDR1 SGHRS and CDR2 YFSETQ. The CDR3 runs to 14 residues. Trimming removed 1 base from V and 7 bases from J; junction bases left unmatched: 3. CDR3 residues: CASSLSSGRNEQFF. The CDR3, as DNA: TGCGCCAGCAGCTTGAGTAGCGGGAGAAATGAGCAGTTCTTC. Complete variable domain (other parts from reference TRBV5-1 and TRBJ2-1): KAGVTQTPRYLIKTRGQQVTLSCSPISGHRSVSWYQQTPGQGLQFLFEYFSETQRNKGNFPGRFSGRQFSNSRSEMNVSTLELGDSALYLCASSLSSGRNEQFFGPGTRLTVL.